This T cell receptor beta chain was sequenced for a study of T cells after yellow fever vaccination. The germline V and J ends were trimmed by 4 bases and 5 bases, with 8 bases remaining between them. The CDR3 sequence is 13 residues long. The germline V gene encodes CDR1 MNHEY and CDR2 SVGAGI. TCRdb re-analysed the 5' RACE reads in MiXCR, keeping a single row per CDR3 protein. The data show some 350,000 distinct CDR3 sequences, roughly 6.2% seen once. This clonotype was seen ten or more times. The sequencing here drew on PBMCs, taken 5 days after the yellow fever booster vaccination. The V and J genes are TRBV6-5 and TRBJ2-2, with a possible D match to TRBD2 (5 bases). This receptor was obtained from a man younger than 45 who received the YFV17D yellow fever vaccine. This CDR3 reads CASSFRGTGELFF. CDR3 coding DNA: TGTGCCAGCAGTTTCCGGGGAACCGGGGAGCTGTTTTTT.